This TCR beta chain is drawn from a study of STAT3 mutations in large granular lymphocyte leukemia. About the study: Roughly half of the longitudinally sequenced T-LGLL patients carried detectable canonical activating STAT3 mutations. Findings and caveats of the study: In about 35% of the 18 patients, new TCR clonotypes emerged after therapy. At least one immunodominant TCR beta clonotype appeared in every T-cell large granular lymphocyte leukemia patient. In some patients, a small highly pathogenic clone possibly went undetected.

As to this clone: The antigen is undetermined.

CDR1 SNHLY and CDR2 FYNNEI come from the germline V gene. This CDR3 is built from 17 residues. V lost 6 bases and J lost 1, with 19 bases in between. Profiling relied on immunoSEQ multiplex PCR, and the TCRdb table lists in-frame clones only, not all of them. This sample has 35,000 or so clones, with 70% to 90% found just once. Sequencing was done on a sample of PBMCs. This chain connects TRBV2 to TRBJ1-5; tentative D call: TRBD1 (5 bases). The clonotype comes from a human donor with T large granular lymphocyte leukemia. Some clones in this sample may be carry-over from other donors' samples. The CDR3 loop reads CASRIVGVPFSNQPQHF. The CDR3 region has the DNA TGTGCCAGCAGAATCGTGGGGGTCCCCTTCAGCAATCAGCCCCAGCATTTT.